These T cell receptor beta chains were read from a single sample in a study of blood T cell repertoires in COVID-19. Profiled with immunoSEQ multiplex PCR; TCRdb holds only in-frame clones, not every one. Here the sample spans around 190,000 clones, roughly 83% being singletons. The sample taken for sequencing was peripheral blood. These receptors were taken from a human donor in a cohort sampled during active COVID-19. Both conserved end residues are part of each CDR3. Not every row has a clone size; where given, it reads once, few, many or a size class.

v_gene	abundance	j_gene	CDR3aa
TRBV29-1	NA	TRBJ1-1	CSVQGPTEAFF
TRBV19	once	TRBJ1-4	CASRWKGATNEKLFF
TRBV27	NA	TRBJ1-2	CASNASGYGYTF
TRBV7-2	NA	TRBJ2-5	CASSLADSGGIGQETQYF
TRBV11-2	NA	TRBJ2-3	CASSLSGRAVDTQYF
TRBV18	few	TRBJ1-5	CASSMTGRAYQPQHF
TRBV5-6	NA	TRBJ2-1	CASSWGTGLNPNEQFF
TRBV11-2	NA	TRBJ2-3	CASSPRQGKWADTQYF
TRBV28	few	TRBJ2-4	CASSLGDRGLAKNIQYF
TRBV4-3	NA	TRBJ2-7	CASSQGLATNYEQYF
TRBV27	once	TRBJ2-7	CASNRPGDEQYF
TRBV9	once	TRBJ1-3	CASSAGDSGNTIYF
TRBV15	once	TRBJ1-4	CATSEDRGRVEKLFF
TRBV18	once	TRBJ1-1	CASSPTGRNTEAFF
TRBV20-1	NA	TRBJ1-1	CSAVQGEKAFF
TRBV19	NA	TRBJ2-6	CASSADRVGANVLTF
TRBV28	NA	TRBJ1-2	CASLQGERYGYTF
TRBV5-1	NA	TRBJ1-1	CASSLVPGEGTEAFF
TRBV18	NA	TRBJ2-1	CASSPWGPLAGGPNEQFF
TRBV2	NA	TRBJ2-5	CASSESVQETQYF
TRBV7-8	NA	TRBJ2-7	CASLSGTSGSGEQYF